What follows is one TCR beta chain and its context. Antigen: not known. This record comes from a study of T cell clonotyping in hematopoietic cell transplantation. About the research overall: Recipients' pretransplant samples followed cytoreduction.

Study-level results: Graft donor and pretransplant recipient Inverse Simpson Index values predicted broader posttransplant TCR diversity.

The germline V gene has CDR1 MNHEY and CDR2 SVGAGI. The CDR3 runs 13 residues. V was trimmed by 5 bases and J by 4 bases, leaving 11 bases between them. The time point: recipient sample about 28 days before transplant, after cytoreduction. Recipients were bled about 28 days pretransplant and at posttransplant days 30, 100, 180. Clones were read by immunoSEQ multiplex PCR, and TCRdb kept only the in-frame ones, dropping some. The sample records tens of thousands of clones, 85% to 95% being singletons. Sequences were derived from peripheral blood mononuclear cells, sampled before stem cell transplant. V and J are TRBV6-5 and TRBJ1-2, with D maybe TRBD1 (6 bases). This receptor was identified in a man in his forties with chronic myeloid leukemia. Some clones in this sample may be carry-over from other donors' samples. CDR3 nucleotide sequence: TGTGCCAGCAGTACGGGGGCGGGCTATGGCTACACCTTC. This encodes CASSTGAGYGYTF.